Listed here are 16 T cell receptor beta chains from one sample, sequenced in a study of T cell repertoires in cytomegalovirus infection. TCRdb used MiXCR to reprocess the reads, holding one entry per CDR3 protein. The sample has fewer than 300,000 distinct CDR3 sequences, roughly 25% seen once. Sequenced input: PBMCs. The receptors derive from a human donor in good health (CMV status not recorded). Some clones in this sample may be carry-over from other donors' samples.

The chain carries TRBV18 and TRBJ1-1; 7 bases are shared with TRBD1. CDR3 size: 17 residues. Trimming cost V 6 bases and J 6 bases; bases outside gene matches: 19. The germline CDR1 and CDR2 sequences are KGHSH and LQKENI. DNA of the CDR3: TGTGCCAGCTCCCGACAGGGTATGGCTAATCCAAACGCTGAAGCTTTCTTT. Protein product: CASSRQGMANPNAEAFF.

This clonotype came up many times. The J gene is TRBJ1-6, the V gene TRBV7-9; tentative D call: TRBD1 (5 bases). Germline V gene lookup returns CDR1 SEHNR and CDR2 FQNEAQ (reference sequence). The CDR3 covers 16 residues. Trimming shortened V by 3 bases and J by 6 bases, and 15 bases separated the two germline ends. CDR3 bases: TGTGCCAGCAGCTTGGGAATGGGGGGATCTAATTCACCCCTCCACTTT. This sequence encodes CASSLGMGGSNSPLHF. Complete variable domain (other parts from reference TRBV7-9 and TRBJ1-6): DTGVSQNPRHKITKRGQNVTFRCDPISEHNRLYWYRQTLGQGPEFLTYFQNEAQLEKSRLLSDRFSAERPKGSFSTLEIQRTEQGDSAMYLCASSLGMGGSNSPLHFGNGTRLTVT.

This clonotype appeared a few times. V usage is TRBV24-1 and J usage is TRBJ2-1; 8 positions agree with TRBD1. This CDR3 comprises 15 residues. CDR1 and CDR2 (germline): KGHDR, SFDVKD. V shed 9 bases, J shed 0 bases, and the junction held 6 bases outside the gene matches. Written as DNA, the CDR3 is TGTGCCACCTCGGACAGGGCCAGCTCCTACAATGAGCAGTTCTTC. Its translation: CATSDRASSYNEQFF.

This clonotype was observed a few times. The chain carries TRBV19 and TRBJ2-2; D not resolved. This CDR3 has 15 amino acids. Germline-derived CDR1 and CDR2 are LNHDA and SQIVND (reference sequence). Trimming pared 0 bases from V and 0 bases from J, leaving 5 bases between. The CDR3: CASSIEPANTGELFF. In nucleotides, the CDR3 is TGTGCCAGTAGTATAGAGCCCGCGAACACCGGGGAGCTGTTTTTT.

The V gene is TRBV19, the J gene TRBJ2-1; D unresolved. Germline lookup yields CDR1 LNHDA and CDR2 SQIVND (reference sequence). The CDR3 consists of 12 residues. V was pared by 0 bases and J by 4 bases, with 1 base between. CDR3 DNA: TGTGCCAGTAGTATAGAGTACAATGAGCAGTTCTTC. The encoded protein is CASSIEYNEQFF. Full variable domain (remainder filled in from reference TRBV19 and TRBJ2-1): DGGITQSPKYLFRKEGQNVTLSCEQNLNHDAMYWYRQDPGQGLRLIYYSQIVNDFQKGDIAEGYSVSREKKESFPLTVTSAQKNPTAFYLCASSIEYNEQFFGPGTRLTVL.

In its sample, this clonotype was seen many times. V gene TRBV11-2 combines with J gene TRBJ2-1; 9 bases are shared with TRBD1. Trimming at V came to 5 bases and at J to 6 bases, leaving 11 bases not matched to a gene. This CDR3 has 16 amino acids. The germline V gene has CDR1 SGHAT and CDR2 FQNNGV. CDR3 loop: CASSTTWTGVVNEQFF. The DNA of the CDR3 is TGTGCCAGCAGCACGACCTGGACAGGGGTTGTCAATGAGCAGTTCTTC.

This clonotype was detected only a few times. As DNA, the CDR3 is TGTGCCACCAAAACCGGGACAACAAACACTGAAGCTTTCTTT. It codes for CATKTGTTNTEAFF. The chain employs TRBV24-1 and TRBJ1-1; tentatively, D is TRBD1 (6 bases). The CDR3 runs 14 residues. Germline-derived CDR1 and CDR2 are KGHDR and SFDVKD. V lost 8 bases, J lost 2 bases, and 14 bases lay in between.

This chain uses TRBV18 with TRBJ2-1; possibly TRBD1 or TRBD2 for D (5 bases each). Trimming removed 5 bases from V and 9 bases from J, with 14 bases in between. The CDR3 runs 13 residues. CDR1 is KGHSH, CDR2 LQKENI, per germline. CDR3 region: CASSWDPLSEQFF. The CDR3 DNA is TGTGCCAGCTCATGGGACCCCCTCTCTGAGCAGTTCTTC.

V and J are TRBV7-2 and TRBJ2-7, with D perhaps being TRBD1 or TRBD2 (5 bases each). CDR1 and CDR2 (germline): SGHTA, FQGNSA. V dropped 1 base and J dropped 12 bases, with 19 bases sitting between them. The CDR3 contains 14 residues. CDR3 loop: CASSLDFGGRDAYF. CDR3 sequence (DNA): TGTGCCAGCAGCTTAGATTTCGGTGGCAGGGACGCGTACTTC.

This clonotype was recorded a few times. The chain joins TRBV18 to TRBJ1-4; maybe TRBD1 (5 bases). V was clipped by 1 base and J by 6 bases, with 9 bases between them. Germline CDR1 is KGHSH and CDR2 is LQKENI. The CDR3 is 14 residues long. CDR3 region: CASSPRVGDEKLFF. CDR3 sequence (DNA): TGTGCCAGCTCACCACGGGTAGGGGATGAAAAACTGTTTTTT.

The V call is TRBV6-2 or TRBV6-3, the J call TRBJ2-7; 11 bases are a match to TRBD2. CDR3 size: 14 residues. Germline lookup yields CDR1 MNHEY and CDR2 SVGEGT. Unmatched junction bases numbered 7, after V lost 8 bases and J lost 4 bases. The CDR3 bases are TGTGCCAGCCAACTAGCGGGGGCCTATTACGAGCAGTACTTC. This encodes CASQLAGAYYEQYF.

V gene TRBV6-2 or TRBV6-3 combines with J gene TRBJ2-1; TRBD2 agrees at 8 bases. CDR1 is MNHEY and CDR2 is SVGEGT in the germline V gene. This CDR3 contains 16 residues. V gave up 4 bases and J gave up 0 bases; unmatched junction bases: 5. DNA of the CDR3: TGTGCCAGCAGTTTTACTAGCGGCAGCTCCTACAATGAGCAGTTCTTC. This translates into CASSFTSGSSYNEQFF.

Many counts were recorded for this clonotype. The chain links TRBV7-2 to TRBJ2-1, with a weak D call TRBD1 (6 bases). The length of the CDR3 is 14 residues. Germline values: CDR1 SGHTA, CDR2 FQGNSA. V was clipped by 2 bases and J by 7 bases, with 12 bases between them. CDR3 DNA: TGTGCCAGCAGCTTATATGGGGGCAGGAATGAGCAGTTCTTC. It yields the protein CASSLYGGRNEQFF. Filled out from reference TRBV7-2 and TRBJ2-1, the complete variable domain reads GAGVSQSPSNKVTEKGKDVELRCDPISGHTALYWYRQSLGQGLEFLIYFQGNSAPDKSGLPSDRFSAERTGGSVSTLTIQRTQQEDSAVYLCASSLYGGRNEQFFGPGTRLTVL.

This chain connects TRBV6-6 to TRBJ2-4; perhaps TRBD2 as D (7 bases). The germline V gene has CDR1 MNHNY and CDR2 SVGAGI (reference sequence). CDR3 length: 14 residues. V was trimmed by 7 bases and J by 2 bases, leaving 12 bases between them. In DNA form, the CDR3 reads TGTGCCAGCAATGACGGGGGGCCCAAAAACATTCAGTACTTC. Translation: CASNDGGPKNIQYF.

This rearrangement joins TRBV29-1 to TRBJ2-2; the D gene is possibly TRBD1 (6 bases). Germline CDR1 is SQVTM and CDR2 is ANQGSEA. CDR3 length: 13 amino acids. The V end was cut by 5 bases, the J end by 8 bases, with 15 bases between. In DNA, the CDR3 is TGCAGCGTTCTCAGACAGGCGCAAGGGGAGCTGTTTTTT. Translating it yields CSVLRQAQGELFF.

V and J are TRBV20-1 and TRBJ2-3; 10 bases map to TRBD2. Losses at the gene ends were 4 bases for V and 0 bases for J; bases not matched to a gene: 4. CDR1 is DFQATT and CDR2 is SNEGSKA in the germline V gene (reference sequence). The CDR3 sequence is 15 residues long. The CDR3 sequence: CSANPAGGSTDTQYF. The CDR3 nucleotides read TGCAGTGCTAATCCAGCGGGGGGGAGCACAGATACGCAGTATTTT.